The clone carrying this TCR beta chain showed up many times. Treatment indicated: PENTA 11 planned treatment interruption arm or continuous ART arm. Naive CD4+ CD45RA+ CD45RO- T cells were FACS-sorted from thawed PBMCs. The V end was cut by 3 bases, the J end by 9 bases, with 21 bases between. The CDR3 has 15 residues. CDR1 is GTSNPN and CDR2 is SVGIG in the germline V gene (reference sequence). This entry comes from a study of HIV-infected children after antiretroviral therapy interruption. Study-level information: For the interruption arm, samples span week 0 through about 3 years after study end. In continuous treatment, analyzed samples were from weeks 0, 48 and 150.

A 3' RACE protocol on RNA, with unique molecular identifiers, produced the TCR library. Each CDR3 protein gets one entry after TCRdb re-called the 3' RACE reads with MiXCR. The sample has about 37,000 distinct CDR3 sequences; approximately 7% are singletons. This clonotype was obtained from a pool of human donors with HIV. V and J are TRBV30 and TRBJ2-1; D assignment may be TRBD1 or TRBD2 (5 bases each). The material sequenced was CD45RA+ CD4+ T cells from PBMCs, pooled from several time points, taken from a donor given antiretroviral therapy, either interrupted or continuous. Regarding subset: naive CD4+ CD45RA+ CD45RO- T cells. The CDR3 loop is CAWSPDWGNYAEQFF. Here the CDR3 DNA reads TGTGCCTGGAGCCCGGACTGGGGGAACTATGCTGAGCAGTTCTTC.